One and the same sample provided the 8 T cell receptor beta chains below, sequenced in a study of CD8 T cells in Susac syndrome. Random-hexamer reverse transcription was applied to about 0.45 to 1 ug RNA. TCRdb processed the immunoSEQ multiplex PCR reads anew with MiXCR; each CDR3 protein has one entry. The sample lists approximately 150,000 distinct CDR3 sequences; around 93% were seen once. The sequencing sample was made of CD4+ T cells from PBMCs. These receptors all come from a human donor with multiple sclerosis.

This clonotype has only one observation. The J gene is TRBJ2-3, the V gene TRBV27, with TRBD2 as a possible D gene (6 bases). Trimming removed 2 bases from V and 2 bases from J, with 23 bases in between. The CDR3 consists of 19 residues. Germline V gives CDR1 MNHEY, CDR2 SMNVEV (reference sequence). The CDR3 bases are TGTGCCAGCAGTTTACTTATCGGGTCGCGGAAGGGACTCACAGATACGCAGTATTTT. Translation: CASSLLIGSRKGLTDTQYF.

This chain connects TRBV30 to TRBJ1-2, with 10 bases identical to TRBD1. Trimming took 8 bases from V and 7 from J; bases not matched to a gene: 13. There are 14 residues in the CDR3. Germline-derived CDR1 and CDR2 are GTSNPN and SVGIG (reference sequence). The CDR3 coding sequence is TGTGCCGGAAATGACAGGGGGCGAATTGGTGGCTACACCTTC. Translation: CAGNDRGRIGGYTF.

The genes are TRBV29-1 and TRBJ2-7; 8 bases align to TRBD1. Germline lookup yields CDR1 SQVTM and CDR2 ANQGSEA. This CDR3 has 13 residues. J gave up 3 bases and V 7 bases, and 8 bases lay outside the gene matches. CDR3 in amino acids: CSARDDRGYEQYF. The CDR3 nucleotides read TGCAGCGCCAGGGATGACAGGGGCTACGAGCAGTACTTC.

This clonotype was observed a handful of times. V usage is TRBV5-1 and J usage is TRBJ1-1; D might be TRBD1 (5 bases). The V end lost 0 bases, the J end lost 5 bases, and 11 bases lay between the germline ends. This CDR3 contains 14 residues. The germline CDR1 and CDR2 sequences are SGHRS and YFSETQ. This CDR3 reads CASSLGQGVTEAFF. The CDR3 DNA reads TGCGCCAGCAGCTTGGGTCAGGGTGTGACTGAAGCTTTCTTT.

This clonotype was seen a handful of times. The CDR3 spells CSVARPGYEQYF. CDR3 DNA sequence: TGCAGCGTCGCACGACCCGGCTACGAGCAGTACTTC. The chain links TRBV29-1 to TRBJ2-7, with D uncertain. The CDR3 length is 12 residues. The germline V gene has CDR1 SQVTM and CDR2 ANQGSEA. V dropped 6 bases and J dropped 3 bases, with 12 bases sitting between them.

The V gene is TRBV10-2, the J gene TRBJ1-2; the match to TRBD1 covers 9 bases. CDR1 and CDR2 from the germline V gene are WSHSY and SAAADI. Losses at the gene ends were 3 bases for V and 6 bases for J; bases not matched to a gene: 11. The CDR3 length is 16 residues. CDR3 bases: TGCGCCAGCAGTGACGAACTGTGGGACAGGGTACATGGCTACACCTTC. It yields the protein CASSDELWDRVHGYTF.

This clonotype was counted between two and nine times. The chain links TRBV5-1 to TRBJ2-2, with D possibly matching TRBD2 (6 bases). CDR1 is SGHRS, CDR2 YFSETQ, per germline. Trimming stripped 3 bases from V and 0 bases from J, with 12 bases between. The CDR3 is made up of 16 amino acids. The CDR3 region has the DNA TGCGCCAGCAGCTCTCCCGGGACTCCGAACACCGGGGAGCTGTTTTTT. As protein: CASSSPGTPNTGELFF. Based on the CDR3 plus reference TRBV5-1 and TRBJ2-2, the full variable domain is KAGVTQTPRYLIKTRGQQVTLSCSPISGHRSVSWYQQTPGQGLQFLFEYFSETQRNKGNFPGRFSGRQFSNSRSEMNVSTLELGDSALYLCASSSPGTPNTGELFFGEGSRLTVL.

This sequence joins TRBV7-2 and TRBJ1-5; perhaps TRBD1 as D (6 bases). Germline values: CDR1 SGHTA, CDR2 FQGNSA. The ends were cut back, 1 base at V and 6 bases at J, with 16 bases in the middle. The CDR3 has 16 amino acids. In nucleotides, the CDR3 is TGTGCCAGCAGCTTAGATGCCAGGGGTATCGGTCAGCCCCAGCATTTT. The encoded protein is CASSLDARGIGQPQHF.